The 27 T cell receptor beta chains below all came from one sample that was sequenced in a study of T cells after yellow fever vaccination. TCRdb fed the 5' RACE reads into MiXCR, producing one record per CDR3 protein. The table shows approximately 610,000 distinct CDR3 sequences, with roughly a sixth occurring only once. Here the sequenced sample was PBMCs, taken 5 days after the first yellow fever vaccination. The receptors derive from a man younger than 30 who received the YFV17D yellow fever vaccine.

This clonotype was seen more than once but under ten times. V usage is TRBV6-2 or TRBV6-3 and J usage is TRBJ2-3; D may be TRBD2 (5 bases). The CDR3 spans 16 residues. The V gene lost 6 bases and the J gene lost 0 bases, with 16 bases spanning the gap. Germline values: CDR1 MNHEY, CDR2 SVGEGT. CDR3 region: CASRPRGSRSTDTQYF. The CDR3 DNA is TGTGCCAGCAGACCCCGAGGGTCTAGGAGCACAGATACGCAGTATTTT.

The chain couples TRBV9 to TRBJ2-5; 12 bases are a match to TRBD2. The germline CDR1 and CDR2 sequences are SGDLS and YYNGEE. The CDR3 covers 16 residues. After removal of 3 bases from V and 4 bases from J, the junction contained 7 bases not matched to a gene. The chain's CDR3 is CASSASSGGAGETQYF. For the CDR3, the DNA is TGTGCCAGCAGCGCTTCTAGCGGGGGGGCCGGAGAGACCCAGTACTTC.

The sample holds a few counts of this clonotype. The chain has TRBV7-2 and TRBJ1-5; D unclear. CDR3 size: 15 residues. The V end was cut by 2 bases, the J end by 6 bases, with 14 bases between. Germline V gene lookup returns CDR1 SGHTA and CDR2 FQGNSA. CDR3 protein: CASSLFSGFGQPQHF. The CDR3 region has the DNA TGTGCCAGCAGCTTATTCTCCGGGTTTGGTCAGCCCCAGCATTTT. Full variable domain (remainder filled in from reference TRBV7-2 and TRBJ1-5): GAGVSQSPSNKVTEKGKDVELRCDPISGHTALYWYRQSLGQGLEFLIYFQGNSAPDKSGLPSDRFSAERTGGSVSTLTIQRTQQEDSAVYLCASSLFSGFGQPQHFGDGTRLSIL.

CDR3 amino acids: CSAKHGLAGGRGTDTQYF. CDR3 sequence (DNA): TGCAGTGCTAAACACGGACTAGCGGGGGGCCGGGGAACAGATACGCAGTATTTT. The genes are TRBV20-1 and TRBJ2-3; 14 bases are a match to TRBD2. V shed 4 bases, J shed 3 bases, and the junction held 12 bases outside the gene matches. CDR1 is DFQATT and CDR2 is SNEGSKA in the germline V gene (reference sequence). The CDR3 contains 18 residues.

This clonotype was detected only a few times. The genes are TRBV7-6 and TRBJ2-7; weak D call: TRBD1 (6 bases). CDR1 and CDR2 from the germline V gene are SGHVS and FNYEAQ. V lost 5 bases and J 2 bases, leaving 19 bases between the germline ends. The length of the CDR3 is 16 residues. CDR3 DNA: TGTGCCAGCAGCCCCGGACAGCCGGAGTGGGCCTACGAGCAGTACTTC. This gives the protein CASSPGQPEWAYEQYF.

This rearrangement joins TRBV20-1 to TRBJ2-5; 10 bases fit TRBD2. Germline V lookup: CDR1 DFQATT, CDR2 SNEGSKA (reference sequence). The CDR3 extends over 14 amino acids. With 4 bases clipped from V and 2 bases from J, the junction kept 4 bases outside the gene matches. The DNA for the CDR3 is TGCAGTGCTATGGGACTAGCGCAACAAGAGACCCAGTACTTC. The encoded protein is CSAMGLAQQETQYF.

The chain uses TRBV5-1 and TRBJ2-5, with D maybe TRBD2 (5 bases). The germline V gene encodes CDR1 SGHRS and CDR2 YFSETQ. This CDR3 contains 14 residues. V lost 1 base to trimming and J lost 3 bases, with 10 bases between them. The CDR3 reads CASSLLRVEETQYF. In DNA form, the CDR3 reads TGCGCCAGCAGCTTGTTGAGGGTAGAAGAGACCCAGTACTTC.

This clonotype was seen only a few times. This chain joins TRBV20-1 and TRBJ1-1, with D possibly matching TRBD1 (5 bases). The CDR3 spans 14 residues. The V gene's germline CDR1 is DFQATT and CDR2 SNEGSKA (reference sequence). The V and J ends lost 0 bases and 1 base respectively, with 9 bases between them. The CDR3: CSARDRTGNTEAFF. The CDR3 DNA follows: TGCAGTGCTAGAGACAGAACAGGGAACACTGAAGCTTTCTTT.

V gene TRBV4-1 combines with J gene TRBJ2-1; 8 bases are shared with TRBD2. This CDR3 spans 16 amino acids. The J segment lost 0 bases and the V segment lost 4 bases, leaving 5 bases of the junction unmatched. Germline CDR1 is MGHRA and CDR2 is YSYEKL. The CDR3: CASSLSGTSSYNEQFF. The CDR3 DNA follows: TGCGCCAGCAGCCTCTCCGGGACTAGCTCCTACAATGAGCAGTTCTTC.

A few counts support this clonotype. The chain recombines TRBV2 with TRBJ1-2; 9 bases agree with TRBD1. Per the germline V gene, CDR1 is SNHLY and CDR2 is FYNNEI. After removal of 1 base from V and 8 bases from J, the junction contained 5 bases not matched to a gene. This CDR3 has 14 amino acids. Here the CDR3 DNA reads TGTGCCAGCAGTGAAGACGGGACAGGGTACGGCTACACCTTC. It yields the protein CASSEDGTGYGYTF. Supplemented by reference TRBV2 and TRBJ1-2, the full variable domain reads EPEVTQTPSHQVTQMGQEVILRCVPISNHLYFYWYRQILGQKVEFLVSFYNNEISEKSEIFDDQFSVERPDGSNFTLKIRSTKLEDSAMYFCASSEDGTGYGYTFGSGTRLTVV.

The chain joins TRBV5-6 to TRBJ2-5; D may match TRBD1 or TRBD2 (5 bases each). Germline CDR1 is SGHDT and CDR2 is YYEEEE. V lost 4 bases, J lost 7 bases, and 20 bases lay in between. The CDR3 is 15 residues long. The CDR3 spells CASSPGEQVIGTQYF. CDR3 in DNA: TGTGCCAGCAGCCCCGGGGAACAGGTCATCGGGACCCAGTACTTC.

The CDR3 spells CSAGQGPYNEQFF. DNA for the CDR3: TGCAGCGCCGGACAGGGTCCCTACAATGAGCAGTTCTTC. The genes are TRBV29-1 and TRBJ2-1; 8 nucleotides line up with TRBD1. Germline-derived CDR1 and CDR2 are SQVTM and ANQGSEA. V dropped 7 bases and J dropped 2; count of bases not matched to a gene: 4. The CDR3 is made up of 13 amino acids.

The CDR3, as DNA: TGCGCCAGCAGTGAGCACGGGAGATACGAGCAGTACGTC. Its translation: CASSEHGRYEQYV. The V gene is TRBV10-2, the J gene TRBJ2-7; perhaps TRBD2 as D (6 bases). V was pared by 2 bases and J by 4 bases, with 9 bases between. The germline CDR1 and CDR2 sequences are WSHSY and SAAADI. The CDR3 totals 13 residues.

The chain joins TRBV20-1 to TRBJ1-2; a weak D match, TRBD1 (5 bases). This CDR3 is built from 13 residues. Trimming removed 3 bases at V and 4 bases at J, with 12 bases between. Per the germline V gene, CDR1 is DFQATT and CDR2 is SNEGSKA (reference sequence). CDR3 amino acids: CSASPPGLYGYTF. In nucleotides, the CDR3 is TGCAGTGCTAGTCCCCCGGGGCTCTATGGCTACACCTTC.

This clonotype has ten or more counts. This chain uses TRBV7-9 with TRBJ1-5; D is undetermined. The CDR3 has 12 residues. Trimming took off 6 bases at V and 3 bases at J, with 6 bases between the two ends. CDR1 is SEHNR, CDR2 FQNEAQ, per germline (reference sequence). The CDR3 loop is CASSLLNQPQHF. CDR3 nucleotide sequence: TGTGCCAGCAGTTTGCTCAATCAGCCCCAGCATTTT.

The chain uses TRBV10-3 and TRBJ2-2, with D perhaps TRBD2 (7 bases). V lost 3 bases, J lost 0 bases, and 14 bases lay in between. This CDR3 spans 17 amino acids. CDR1 is ENHRY, CDR2 SYGVKD, per germline. The CDR3 DNA follows: TGTGCCATCAGTGATGACGGGGGGCCGACGAACACCGGGGAGCTGTTTTTT. This gives the protein CAISDDGGPTNTGELFF.

The rearrangement uses TRBV2 and TRBJ2-4; the match to TRBD1 covers 9 bases. V trimming: 6 bases; J trimming: 8 bases; junction bases outside the gene matches: 2. The CDR3 is 12 amino acids. Germline V gene data show CDR1 as SNHLY and CDR2 as FYNNEI. The CDR3 sequence is CASSGQGHIQYF. The CDR3 DNA follows: TGTGCCAGCAGCGGACAGGGGCACATTCAGTACTTC.

This clonotype was counted only a few times. The chain employs TRBV10-3 and TRBJ2-5, with 7 bases aligning to TRBD1. The CDR3 spans 15 residues. Germline assignment: CDR1 ENHRY and CDR2 SYGVKD. V dropped 10 bases and J dropped 0; count of bases not matched to a gene: 11. The CDR3 protein is CATGVGTAYQETQYF. In DNA form, the CDR3 reads TGTGCCACCGGAGTTGGGACAGCGTACCAAGAGACCCAGTACTTC.

The chain uses TRBV7-2 and TRBJ2-5, with 11 nucleotides matching TRBD1. The CDR3 runs 14 residues. Unmatched junction bases numbered 2, after V lost 5 bases and J lost 3 bases. Germline values: CDR1 SGHTA, CDR2 FQGNSA. Written as DNA, the CDR3 is TGTGCCAGCAGCCGGACAGGGGGCGAAGAGACCCAGTACTTC. This gives the protein CASSRTGGEETQYF.

The gene calls are TRBV27 and TRBJ1-2; D gene unclear. Trimming removed 0 bases from V and 4 bases from J, with 9 bases in between. Germline V gene sequence: CDR1 MNHEY, CDR2 SMNVEV (reference sequence). This CDR3 region has 14 residues. CDR3 residues: CASSLSGATYGYTF. The CDR3 bases are TGTGCCAGCAGTTTATCAGGCGCTACCTATGGCTACACCTTC.

This clonotype was counted a few times. V is TRBV29-1 and J is TRBJ1-1, with TRBD1 as a possible D gene (5 bases). This CDR3 is built from 19 residues. V was shortened by 7 bases and J by 0 bases, with 30 bases between the two germline ends. Germline-derived CDR1 and CDR2 are SQVTM and ANQGSEA. Here the CDR3 reads CSGSGGKSGIGALNTEAFF. The DNA of the CDR3 is TGCAGCGGATCTGGGGGGAAATCGGGTATTGGGGCTCTGAACACTGAAGCTTTCTTT.

CDR3 DNA: TGCAGTGCTACCACACAGCGGGGGGGGAATGAGCAGTTCTTC. Its translation is CSATTQRGGNEQFF. The chain joins TRBV20-1 to TRBJ2-1, with 10 bases aligning to TRBD2. With 4 bases clipped from V and 7 bases from J, the junction kept 7 bases outside the gene matches. Germline-derived CDR1 and CDR2 are DFQATT and SNEGSKA (reference sequence). The CDR3 consists of 14 residues.

The table lists this clonotype with many counts. The V and J genes are TRBV7-2 and TRBJ1-2; D unclear. Germline lookup yields CDR1 SGHTA and CDR2 FQGNSA. V lost 1 base to trimming and J lost 5 bases, with 8 bases between them. CDR3 length: 13 residues. As DNA, the CDR3 is TGTGCCAGCAGCTTAGGGTCTGAGTATGGCTACACCTTC. It specifies CASSLGSEYGYTF. Full variable domain (outside the CDR3, taken from reference TRBV7-2 and TRBJ1-2): GAGVSQSPSNKVTEKGKDVELRCDPISGHTALYWYRQSLGQGLEFLIYFQGNSAPDKSGLPSDRFSAERTGGSVSTLTIQRTQQEDSAVYLCASSLGSEYGYTFGSGTRLTVV.

This clonotype was seen only a few times. The V gene is TRBV7-7, the J gene TRBJ2-5, with D possibly being TRBD1 (6 bases). Germline values: CDR1 SSHAT, CDR2 FNYEAQ (reference sequence). This CDR3 is 15 amino acids long. The V end was cut by 5 bases, the J end by 0 bases, with 13 bases between. CDR3 DNA: TGTGCCAGCAGCCGATCCTGGACAGACCAAGAGACCCAGTACTTC. Its translation is CASSRSWTDQETQYF.

Many counts were recorded for this clonotype. The chain has TRBV20-1 and TRBJ1-3, with 10 bases that match TRBD1. In germline, CDR1 is DFQATT, CDR2 SNEGSKA (reference sequence). CDR3 size: 15 residues. After removal of 5 bases from V and 2 bases from J, the junction contained 6 bases not matched to a gene. The CDR3 is CSALTTGGPGNTIYF. CDR3 bases: TGCAGTGCTCTGACGACAGGGGGCCCTGGAAACACCATATATTTT.

Only a few counts were recorded for this clonotype. The chain uses TRBV5-1 and TRBJ1-3, with D possibly being TRBD1 (5 bases). V was trimmed by 0 bases and J by 0 bases, leaving 10 bases between them. CDR3 size: 16 residues. Germline CDR1 and CDR2: SGHRS and YFSETQ. CDR3 DNA: TGCGCCAGCAGCTTGGTGGGACTGGACTCTGGAAACACCATATATTTT. Residues: CASSLVGLDSGNTIYF.

The gene calls are TRBV5-1 and TRBJ2-1; TRBD2 aligns across 9 bases. The CDR3 length is 16 residues. The germline V gene has CDR1 SGHRS and CDR2 YFSETQ. With V trimmed by 6 bases and J by 3 bases, 10 bases remained unmatched. CDR3 coding DNA: TGCGCCAGCAAAATCCCGGCGACTAGCGGCTACAATGAGCAGTTCTTC. It codes for CASKIPATSGYNEQFF.